This record looks at one T cell receptor beta chain sequence and its context. Its antigen specificity is not known. No base-level quality is on record; no much larger clone is a single base apart. CDR1 and CDR2, per the germline V gene, are SGHAT and FQNNGV. Taken from cysteine to phenylalanine, the CDR3 has 13 residues. Only CDR3 DNA is held: 39 bases, read in frame from base 1. Cut back by 0 bases and 4 bases, the V and J ends lie 6 bases apart. Receptors were amplified or captured by the immunoSEQ multiplex PCR assay. For the multiplex PCR, a mixture combining 60 forward primers for TCR Vbeta segments and 13 reverse primers for TCR Jbeta segments was used. A multiplex PCR assay on genomic DNA amplified the CDR3 region of rearranged TCR beta genes. The Illumina HiSeq System was used to sequence the amplified TCR beta libraries as 87-base-pair reads. Per the authors' processing: A later analysis tallied approximately 87 million unique TCR beta chains across the 666 repertoires, and about 12 million of those chains were shared by two or more donors. A nearest-neighbor algorithm error-corrected the raw reads and collapsed the reads into unique sequences, merging closely related sequences to remove PCR and sequencing errors. Alignment of CDR3 sequences to IMGT reference sequences was used to assign V, D and J gene segments. For a sequence to be retained, a match of at least six nucleotides to both a V gene segment and a J gene segment was required. A rearrangement counted as productive if the CDR3 had no stop codons and remained in frame with V and J, and every other rearrangement counted as non-productive. CDR3 was defined by IMGT convention, running from the second conserved V-encoded cysteine to the conserved J-encoded phenylalanine. The earlier analysis of 587 of the donors excluded any sequence lacking an unambiguous match to a single V gene segment. In an earlier analysis of a few hundred of the donors, a V segment was called functional when productive rearrangements were above 56.7%, and segregating when the standard deviation between donors exceeded 5%. A statistical classification framework was built to diagnose cytomegalovirus status from the catalog of TCR beta chain sequences. A later analysis assigned V and J genes by comparing TCR nucleotide sequences with IMGT/GENE-DB human TR gene sequences. In a later analysis, CDR3 sequences and most-parsimonious VDJ recombination scenarios were assigned using the TCRdist pipeline. In a later analysis, each TCR beta chain was defined by its CDR3 amino acid sequence together with its V-gene family, and reads lacking a unique V-gene family were excluded. To address suspected cross-contamination and a sequencing artifact, a later analysis removed 592 highly shared, low-generation-probability nucleotide sequences. For each public chain, a later analysis derived a clonal expansion index from normalized ranks of inferred template counts within each repertoire. Generation probabilities in a later analysis came from a VDJ recombination model fitted to out-of-frame rearrangements, and those results were checked against IGoR. Hypergeometric tests were used in a later analysis to score TCR-TCR, TCR-HLA and TCR-CMV co-occurrence, with a repertoire-size bias correction applied to the TCR pairs. A later analysis estimated false discovery rates by permuting HLA or CMV assignments 20 times. A later analysis grouped co-occurring TCRs with DBSCAN, adding TCRdist sequence similarity when clustering within HLA-allele-positive subsets. Repertoires with fewer than 30,000 or more than 120,000 public chains were left out of co-occurrence clustering, as were roughly five repertoires with anomalous nucleotide sharing. Sourced from immuneACCESS, this table was stored by TCRdb with only in-frame sequences that have V and J called. A share of the clones is absent; for the studies checked, an unresolved V gene accounts for under half, and the remainder has no known explanation. V, J and clone size reflect that table, while D and trimming were determined from the DNA. Within this sample are 200,000 to 250,000 clones, with roughly 80% of them counted one time only. The ten largest clones take up 2.9% of the sample.

The data originate from a study of cytomegalovirus exposure and HLA in healthy donors (dated by TCRdb to about 2017). Describing the broader study: In an earlier analysis of about 560 of the donors, 250 to 350 Gb of sequence data and roughly 100 million unique TCR beta sequences from about 179 million T cells were reported. Approximately 310 gigabases of sequencing data and tens of millions of unique TCR sequences were included in an early release covering 550 to 650 HLA-typed donors. Among the approximately 400 genotyped donors, around 81% belonged to the genetic ancestry cluster associated with self-reported Caucasian donors. The aim of the study was to test whether cataloging public T cell receptors could identify signatures of past pathogen exposure. The T cell repertoires of some 670 subjects were profiled by immunosequencing and related to cytomegalovirus serostatus. Besides the first cohort of roughly 640 subjects, a separate validation cohort made up of around 120 different subjects was used. To predict cytomegalovirus infection status, the study combined high-throughput TCR immunosequencing, statistical association of individual TCRs with disease status, and machine learning. To study patterns of TCR occurrence, a later analysis re-analyzed previously published TCR beta repertoires from 550 to 800 donors and added high-resolution HLA genotyping. The later analysis used no new phenotypic data to find candidate immune exposures, relying instead on TCR beta sequences and their occurrence across donors. An earlier analysis of approximately 640 of the donors applied high-throughput TCR beta sequencing to assess whether each TCR beta V gene segment acted as functional or pseudogenic. Alongside the repertoire data, information on donor age, sex, ethnicity and CMV serostatus was compiled. In a later genetic analysis, genome-wide SNP genotypes for about three fifths of the roughly 670 donors were used, and that subset was treated as a discovery cohort. All discovery cohort repertoires had been generated on a single sequencing platform. Both class I and class II loci were covered by HLA typing, at four-digit resolution. Typing coverage differed by locus: A, B, C, DRB1 and DQB1 were typed in about 620-640 donors, DQA1 in 522, DPA1 in 600 to 610, and DPB1 in around 440. Roughly 5 DR-DQ haplotypes were treated as single units for association and clustering because of strong linkage in the cohort. Among around 400 genotyped donors of the cohort, an average of approximately 240,000 unique TCR beta nucleotide sequences were sequenced per donor, 15% to 20% of them non-productive.

Points the paper makes about the study in general: A further reported finding was that TCR beta sequences accurately predicted the HLA-A and HLA-B alleles for most subjects in the first cohort. An earlier analysis of several hundred of the donors showed that most TCR beta V segments appeared in productive rearrangements either about 90% or about 30% of the time, which broadly matched IMGT annotations. In a later analysis, TCR association rates were found to vary across HLA loci, with the most associated TCRs seen for DRB1 alleles and the fewest for HLA-C alleles. The study listed 150 to 200 TCR beta chains as associated with cytomegalovirus. An association between a missense DCLRE1C variant and V-gene and J-gene trimming of TCR beta chains was found in a later genetic analysis and replicated in an independent cohort. Because HLA typing was unavailable for some donors at each locus, only the typed subset was used in association tests. A group of highly shared sequence variants was considered likely to be a technical artifact of the sequencing pipeline. Correlated functional status among segregating V segments might be attributable to linkage disequilibrium, but an unknown experimental factor could not be ruled out. A later analysis reported that several top co-occurrence clusters appeared linked to parvovirus B19, influenza, CMV and Epstein-Barr virus. A later analysis associated about 17,000 TCR beta sequences with specific HLA alleles at a false discovery rate of 0.05. When HLA alleles, especially DR and DQ, strongly co-occurred, TCR associations were difficult to assign to individual alleles. Roughly uniform sequencing depth across donors was assumed in presence/absence analyses, although this assumption may not hold. The classifier was reported to diagnose cytomegalovirus status with high specificity and sensitivity in both the original cohort and the validation cohort. The earlier analysis of some 560 of the donors excluded 15 to 20 rarely observed V segments, including chromosome 9 orphons, because counts were too low. CMV serostatus was the only immune exposure information available for the cohort. Most TCR sequences were observed very rarely across donors, whereas some public TCRs were present in many individuals. Some IMGT-functional V segments, including TRBV6-2 and TRBV6-3, could not be distinguished by the 87-base-pair reads and were therefore excluded. According to the authors, the approach could potentially be generalized to other disease states and immunological phenotypes. In a later analysis, HLA-associated TCR beta chains were found to be more clonally expanded and to have lower generation probabilities than equally common non-associated chains. Only TCR beta chains were sequenced in this cohort, and the absence of alpha or paired-chain data limited detectable features. Compared with the approximately 600-donor mean, donors in an Asian-associated ancestry cluster had fewer N-insertions in productive TCRs, according to a later genetic analysis. A few of the identified cytomegalovirus-associated TCR beta chains were confirmed in vitro to be specific for cytomegalovirus antigens. A later analysis found that most CMV-associated TCR beta chains appeared HLA-restricted, with HLA associations seemingly driven largely by CMV exposure.

The cohort consisted of fewer than 700 healthy bone marrow donors. Cohort members were all nominally healthy when sampled, although unrecorded immune exposures were likely present. The donor tested CMV seronegative and was one of the 352 seronegative cohort members. Each donor provided a peripheral blood sample, and peripheral blood mononuclear cells were used for TCR beta sequencing. The Qiagen DNeasy Blood Extraction Kit was used to extract genomic DNA from the blood cell samples. The sequence links TRBV11-2 to TRBJ1-2, with TRBD1 as a weak D call on 6 bases. The sequencing input was PBMCs. The sequence derives from a man between 25 and 39 years old in good health and CMV-seronegative. The encoded CDR3 is CASSLDRGYGYTF. DNA sequence: TGTGCCAGCAGCTTAGACAGGGGCTATGGCTACACCTTC.